This T cell receptor beta chain was captured by sequencing in a study of T-cell memory formation after mild COVID-19 (dated by TCRdb to the early 2020s). Regarding the study in general: TCR sequence clusters from the two donors were found to be largely donor specific. Longitudinal TCRalpha and TCRbeta repertoire sequencing tracked T-cell clones expanding and contracting after mild COVID-19 in a couple of donors. Two young, previously healthy adult volunteers made up the cohort, one male and one female. Points the paper makes about the study in general: From day 15 to 85, contracting clones showed balanced CD4/CD8 phenotypes, whereas a second wave of clones that expanded from day 15 to 37 leaned towards CD4+. SARS-CoV-2 specificity was not confirmed for the second-wave clones peaking on day 37. Some responding clones were detected in pre-infection memory, suggesting pre-existing cross-reactive memory T cells joined the SARS-CoV-2 response. The study included only a couple of mild cases, and larger cohorts that include severe cases with pre-infection samples were judged to be necessary. Contracting CD4+ clones appeared mostly in the CM and EM memory subsets, whereas CD8+ clones were enriched in EMRA.

V has 4 bases trimmed and J has 6 bases trimmed; junction bases matching no gene number 5. CDR1 and CDR2, looked up from the germline V gene (reference sequence), are LGHDT and YNNKEL. The CDR3 holds 14 amino acids from the cysteine to the phenylalanine. The only DNA kept is the CDR3, 42 bases in frame from the first base. Notes on this clonotype: There is no known antigen for this receptor. No per-base quality is available; no much larger clone lies one base away.

The sequencer was an Illumina NovaSeq 6000. cDNA libraries for TCRalpha and TCRbeta were prepared by 5'RACE using constant-segment primers, with sample barcodes and unique molecular identifiers added. RNA was extracted from every sample with Trizol reagent. Libraries were amplified in two PCR steps, with a second sample barcode and Illumina TruSeq adapters added in the second step. Libraries were sequenced on an Illumina NovaSeq with 2 x 150 bp paired-end reads. Regarding the original processing steps: Reads were demultiplexed and collapsed into UMI-guided consensus sequences with migec v1.2.7. Using mixcr v2.1.11, the UMI consensuses were aligned to TRA and TRB V and J templates and assembled into clonotypes. Clonotypes were classified as expanded or contracted when called significant by both edgeR and NoisET, with noise models trained on biological replicates. edgeR calls used a false discovery rate-adjusted p below 0.01 and a log2 fold-change threshold of 1. As an exploratory analysis of dynamics, PCA with hierarchical clustering was applied to max-normalized trajectories of the 1000 most abundant clonotypes. The CD4 or CD8 phenotype of responding clones was assigned using the separately sequenced CD4+ and CD8+ repertoires. TCRdb handled the public reads itself, with Q25 trimming in fastp and clone calling in MiXCR, and kept productive beta chains. Each CDR3 protein appears once, grouped with its most common genes and DNA. The V and J calls come from TCRdb's annotation, not from the publication. This sample is represented by 400,000 to 500,000 distinct CDR3 sequences; more than 15% of them were singletons. About 22% of the sample belongs to the ten largest clones.

Ficoll-Paque density gradient centrifugation was used to isolate PBMCs. The TCR comes from a man between 18 and 35 years old who had mild COVID-19 (a few samples of this study predate the infection). The sample titles of this study are shuffled in the database, so cell type and time point are left out; the donor was told from shared clones. The chain joins TRBV3-1 to TRBJ2-7, with 11 middle bases fitting TRBD1. The specimen was PBMCs or a T cell subset sorted from them (not recorded which). The nucleotide sequence reads TGTGCCAGCAGCCCCGGACAGGGGGCGTTCGAGCAGTACTTC. This codes for CASSPGQGAFEQYF.